This T cell receptor beta chain appears in the sequencing data of a study of T cells in severe cutaneous drug reactions. In terms of frequency, this clonotype is medium-sized (0.01 to 0.1%). The antigen remains unidentified. TCR subtype-specific primers in iRepertoire multiplex PCR prepared libraries for bulk and single-cell sequencing. Bulk TCR libraries started from roughly 100-500 ng RNA per sample. TCRdb reprocessed the multiplex PCR reads, keeping one entry per CDR3 protein, no DNA. Recorded for this sample: thousands of distinct CDR3 sequences. The CDR3 length is 19 residues. Germline V gene sequence: CDR1 LGHDT, CDR2 YNNKEL (reference sequence). The patients sequenced had a carbamazepine-induced Stevens-Johnson syndrome or toxic epidermal necrolysis reaction. Peripheral blood was from CBZ-SJS/TEN patients: a few Han Chinese, 6 or 7 European. General observations from the study: A public TCRbeta CDR3 appeared in all seven CBZ-SJS/TEN blister samples, averaging approximately 14%.

This sequence originates from a human donor with Stevens-Johnson syndrome, a severe cutaneous drug reaction. V usage is TRBV3-1 and J usage is TRBJ2-1; lacking DNA, the TRBD2 call made by TCRdb goes unchecked. Input material: PBMCs. CDR3 residues: CASSQDRFVHGLGLNEQFF.